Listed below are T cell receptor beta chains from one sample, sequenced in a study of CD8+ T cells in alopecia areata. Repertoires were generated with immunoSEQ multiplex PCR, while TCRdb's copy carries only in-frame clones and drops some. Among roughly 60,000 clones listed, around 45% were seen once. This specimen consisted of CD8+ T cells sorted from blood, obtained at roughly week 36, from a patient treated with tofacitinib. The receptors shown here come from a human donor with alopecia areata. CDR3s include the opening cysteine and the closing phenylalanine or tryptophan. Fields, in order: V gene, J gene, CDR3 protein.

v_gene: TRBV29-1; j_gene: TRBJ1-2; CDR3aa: CSVRPTGLYGYTF
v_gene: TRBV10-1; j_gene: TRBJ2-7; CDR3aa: CASSESGGGDPYEQYF
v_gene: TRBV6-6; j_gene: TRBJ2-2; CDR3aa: CASIQTNTGELFF
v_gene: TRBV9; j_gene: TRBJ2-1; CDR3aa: CASSVEGLSYNEQFF
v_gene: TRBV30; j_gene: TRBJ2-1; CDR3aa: CAWSVLAGVNEQFF
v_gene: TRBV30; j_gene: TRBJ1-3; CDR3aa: CAWFGGQTSSGNTIYF
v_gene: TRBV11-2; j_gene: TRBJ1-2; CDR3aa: CASSSAYGYTF
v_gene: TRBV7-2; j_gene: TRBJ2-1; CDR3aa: CASSFGAGGPYNEQFF
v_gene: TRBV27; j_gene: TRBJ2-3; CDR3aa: CASSFVRGQTDTQYF
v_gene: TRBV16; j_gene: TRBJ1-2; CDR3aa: CASSGTASYGYTF
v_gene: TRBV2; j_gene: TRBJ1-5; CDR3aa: CASSDSRQGNQPQHF
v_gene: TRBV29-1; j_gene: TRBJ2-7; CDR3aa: CSVVTYEQYF
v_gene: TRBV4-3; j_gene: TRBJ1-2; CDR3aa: CASSQGGTGQLNGYTF
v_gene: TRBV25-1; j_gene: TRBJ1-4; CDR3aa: CATARRGIGEKLFF
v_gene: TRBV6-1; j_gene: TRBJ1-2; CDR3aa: CASSIDYGYTF
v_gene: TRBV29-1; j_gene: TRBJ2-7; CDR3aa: CSAQGRYSYEQYF
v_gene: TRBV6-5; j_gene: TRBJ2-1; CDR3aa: CASSPVMGDNEQFF
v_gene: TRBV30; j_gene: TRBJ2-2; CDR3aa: CAGTGRTGELFF
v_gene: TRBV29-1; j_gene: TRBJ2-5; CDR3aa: CSVVFPYRYQETQYF
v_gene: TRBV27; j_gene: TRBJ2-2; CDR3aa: CASSLSAGELFF
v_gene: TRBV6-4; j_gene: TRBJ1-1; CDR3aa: CASSPRGDNTEAFF
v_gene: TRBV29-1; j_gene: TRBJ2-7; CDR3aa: CSIDGQNSYEQYF
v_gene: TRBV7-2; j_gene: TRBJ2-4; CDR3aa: CASSPTGALAKNIQYF
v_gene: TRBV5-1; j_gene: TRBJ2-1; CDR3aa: CASSLDVEDEQFF
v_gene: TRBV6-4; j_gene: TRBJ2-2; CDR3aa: CASRPLAEGGELFF
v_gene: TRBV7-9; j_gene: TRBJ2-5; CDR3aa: CASSVTDNQETQYF
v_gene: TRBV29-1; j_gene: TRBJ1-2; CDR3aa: CSVAGYGYTF
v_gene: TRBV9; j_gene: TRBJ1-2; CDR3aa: CASSGRDLMNYGYTF
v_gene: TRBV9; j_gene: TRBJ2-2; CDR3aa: CASSGLAPNTGELFF
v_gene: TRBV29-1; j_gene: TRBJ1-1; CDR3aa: CSVRVGMNTEAFF
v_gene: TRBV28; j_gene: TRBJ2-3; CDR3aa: CASSYVAETDTQYF
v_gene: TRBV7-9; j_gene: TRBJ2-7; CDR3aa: CASTHGAGPVNFSYEQYF
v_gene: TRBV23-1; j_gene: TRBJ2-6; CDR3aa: CASSPRRGFLAGANVLTF
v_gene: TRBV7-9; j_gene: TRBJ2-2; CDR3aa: CASSLAGDF
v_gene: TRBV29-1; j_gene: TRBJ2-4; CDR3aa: CSVGLPGLRNIQYF
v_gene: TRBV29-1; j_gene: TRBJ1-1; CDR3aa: CSGRTGGGTEAFF
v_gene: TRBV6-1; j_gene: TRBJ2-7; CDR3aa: CASSYGTEQYF
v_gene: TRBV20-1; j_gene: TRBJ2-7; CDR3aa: CSASEGREQYF
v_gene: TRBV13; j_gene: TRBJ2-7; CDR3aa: CASSFRQAYEQYF
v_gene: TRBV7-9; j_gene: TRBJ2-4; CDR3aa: CASSSGQGVAKNIQYF
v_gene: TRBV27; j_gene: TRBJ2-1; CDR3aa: CASLQRAGSYNEQFF
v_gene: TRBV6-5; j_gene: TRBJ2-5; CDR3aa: CASSSYRGLRETQYF
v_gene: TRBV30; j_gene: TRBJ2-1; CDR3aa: CAWSVSGSAYNEQFF
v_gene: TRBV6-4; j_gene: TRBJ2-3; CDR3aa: CASSYSGGNTDTQYF
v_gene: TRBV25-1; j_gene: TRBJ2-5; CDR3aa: CASARMASGGGETQYF
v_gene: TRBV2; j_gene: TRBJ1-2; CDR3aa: CASTITGNYGYTF
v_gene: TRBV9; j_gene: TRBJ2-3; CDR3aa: CASSAHRDTTDTQYF
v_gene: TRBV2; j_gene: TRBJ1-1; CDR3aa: CASSVPRLTEAFF